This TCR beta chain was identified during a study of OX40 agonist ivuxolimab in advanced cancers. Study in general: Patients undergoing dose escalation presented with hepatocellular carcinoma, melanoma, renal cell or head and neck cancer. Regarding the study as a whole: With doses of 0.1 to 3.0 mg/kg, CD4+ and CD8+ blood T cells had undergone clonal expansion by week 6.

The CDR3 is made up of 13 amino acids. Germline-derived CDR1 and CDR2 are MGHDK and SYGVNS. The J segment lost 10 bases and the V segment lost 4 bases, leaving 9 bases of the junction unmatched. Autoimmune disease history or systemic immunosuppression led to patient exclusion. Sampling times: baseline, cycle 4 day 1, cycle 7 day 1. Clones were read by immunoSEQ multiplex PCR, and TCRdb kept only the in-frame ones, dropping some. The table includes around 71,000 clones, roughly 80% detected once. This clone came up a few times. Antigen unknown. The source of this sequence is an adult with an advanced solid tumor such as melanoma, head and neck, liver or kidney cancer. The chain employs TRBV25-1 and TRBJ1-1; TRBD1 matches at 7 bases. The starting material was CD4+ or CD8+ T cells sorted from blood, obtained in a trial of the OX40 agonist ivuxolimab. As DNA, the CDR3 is TGTGCCAGCAGTGGACAGGGATGGTTAGGAGCTTTCTTT. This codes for CASSGQGWLGAFF. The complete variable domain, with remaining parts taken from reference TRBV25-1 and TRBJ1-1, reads EADIYQTPRYLVIGTGKKITLECSQTMGHDKMYWYQQDPGMELHLIHYSYGVNSTEKGDLSSESTVSRIRTEHFPLTLESARPSHTSQYLCASSGQGWLGAFFGQGTRLTVV.